This entry concerns a single T cell receptor beta chain. Its cognate antigen is unknown. This sample is part of a study of PD-1 blockade in classical Hodgkin lymphoma. Study-level points and caveats: With respect to the repertoire differences, their causes, possibly disease activity or prior therapy, remain undefined. Significantly greater TCR diversity emerged by C4D1 in CD4+ cells but not CD8+ cells. Newly diagnosed patients were reported to exhibit reduced baseline TCR diversity relative to healthy donors.

There was relapse after autologous stem cell transplantation in every patient, and there was variation in brentuximab vedotin exposure. Through magnetic negative selection, CD8+ T cells were separated from PBMCs that had been thawed. Patients' outcomes at their best amounted to complete response, partial response or progressive disease. The CDR3 is 18 amino acids. The ends were cut back, 5 bases at V and 2 bases at J, with 21 bases in the middle. Looked up from germline, CDR1 is SEHNR and CDR2 is FQNEAQ (reference sequence). Produced via immunoSEQ multiplex PCR; TCRdb's table is partial and in-frame only. This table has about 29,000 clones, around 90% appearing once.

Sequenced here: CD8+ T cells from blood, sampled at baseline. The V gene is TRBV7-9, the J gene TRBJ2-2; a possible D gene is TRBD2 (5 bases). This clonotype originated in a human donor with classical Hodgkin lymphoma. The CDR3: CASSGAGGLTYNTGELFF. The CDR3 DNA follows: TGTGCCAGCAGCGGTGCCGGCGGACTGACCTATAACACCGGGGAGCTGTTTTTT.